Below are 8 T cell receptor beta chains sequenced from a single sample in a study of T cell changes during pregnancy in multiple sclerosis. Only in-frame clones appear in the TCRdb table, and some are missing; sequencing was by immunoSEQ multiplex PCR. Here the sample spans approximately 90,000 clones, 91% being singletons. The sequences come from peripheral blood, collected after pregnancy. The receptor set was obtained from a female donor in good health, enrolled as a control in a pregnancy study.

The rearrangement links TRBV4-3 to TRBJ2-2; 8 nucleotides agree with TRBD2. The CDR3 is 17 residues long. CDR1 and CDR2 (germline): LGHNA, YSLEER. With 3 bases clipped from V and 4 bases from J, the junction kept 10 bases outside the gene matches. CDR3 region: CASSHRSGGVSTGELFF. The CDR3 DNA sequence: TGCGCCAGCAGCCATCGGTCGGGGGGGGTCAGCACCGGGGAGCTGTTTTTT.

The chain combines TRBV5-5 with TRBJ1-5; TRBD1 agrees at 7 bases. This CDR3 contains 16 residues. Germline loops: CDR1 SGHKS, CDR2 YYEKEE (reference sequence). V trimming: 1 base; J trimming: 3 bases; junction bases outside the gene matches: 7. CDR3 sequence reads: CASSLIAGTVNQPQHF. Here the CDR3 DNA reads TGTGCCAGCAGCTTGATTGCCGGGACAGTCAATCAGCCCCAGCATTTT.

J is TRBJ1-4 and V is TRBV6-5, with a possible D match to TRBD1 (6 bases). The CDR3 totals 16 residues. Germline CDR1 reads MNHEY; CDR2 reads SVGAGI. The V and J ends lost 1 base and 5 bases respectively, with 14 bases between them. This chain's CDR3 is CASSYWTEIGNEKLFF. The DNA for the CDR3 is TGTGCCAGCAGTTACTGGACAGAGATCGGCAATGAAAAACTGTTTTTT.

The chain is built from TRBV18 and TRBJ1-5; no firm D call. V was pared by 1 base and J by 10 bases, with 11 bases between. The germline CDR1 and CDR2 sequences are KGHSH and LQKENI. CDR3 size: 13 residues. The CDR3 coding sequence is TGTGCCAGCTCACCACGGGCAGAGAGCCCCCAGCATTTT. This gives the protein CASSPRAESPQHF.

The rearrangement links TRBV7-2 to TRBJ1-1; D ambiguous. CDR1 and CDR2 from the germline V gene are SGHTA and FQGNSA. V was clipped by 5 bases and J by 8 bases, with 24 bases between them. The CDR3 length is 16 residues. The CDR3 region is CASSRRWALPSGEAFF. CDR3 nucleotides: TGTGCCAGCAGCCGTCGGTGGGCCCTACCCAGTGGAGAAGCTTTCTTT.

This clone came up once. For the CDR3, the DNA is TGTGCCAGCAGCTTAGAACAGGGGGAAACTGAAGCTTTCTTT. Translation: CASSLEQGETEAFF. The chain combines TRBV11-2 with TRBJ1-1; 8 nucleotides line up with TRBD1. The CDR3 consists of 14 residues. The V gene's germline CDR1 is SGHAT and CDR2 FQNNGV. Germline trimming cut 0 bases from V and 5 bases from J; bases unmatched to any gene: 2.

J is TRBJ1-2 and V is TRBV7-9, with 9 positions matching TRBD1. The CDR3 has 14 amino acids. Trimming cost V 2 bases and J 6 bases; bases outside gene matches: 4. Germline assignment: CDR1 SEHNR and CDR2 FQNEAQ (reference sequence). CDR3 DNA: TGTGCCAGCAGCTTAAAGGACAGGGGAGATGGCTACACCTTC. Amino acid sequence: CASSLKDRGDGYTF.

This clone was recorded once. The V and J genes are TRBV10-3 and TRBJ2-1; unclear D gene. Germline loops: CDR1 ENHRY, CDR2 SYGVKD. Trimming shortened V by 7 bases and J by 9 bases, and 16 bases separated the two germline ends. The CDR3 loop spans 13 amino acids. The chain's CDR3 is CAITRRDAGEQFF. For the CDR3, the DNA is TGTGCCATCACCCGGAGAGACGCTGGTGAGCAGTTCTTC.